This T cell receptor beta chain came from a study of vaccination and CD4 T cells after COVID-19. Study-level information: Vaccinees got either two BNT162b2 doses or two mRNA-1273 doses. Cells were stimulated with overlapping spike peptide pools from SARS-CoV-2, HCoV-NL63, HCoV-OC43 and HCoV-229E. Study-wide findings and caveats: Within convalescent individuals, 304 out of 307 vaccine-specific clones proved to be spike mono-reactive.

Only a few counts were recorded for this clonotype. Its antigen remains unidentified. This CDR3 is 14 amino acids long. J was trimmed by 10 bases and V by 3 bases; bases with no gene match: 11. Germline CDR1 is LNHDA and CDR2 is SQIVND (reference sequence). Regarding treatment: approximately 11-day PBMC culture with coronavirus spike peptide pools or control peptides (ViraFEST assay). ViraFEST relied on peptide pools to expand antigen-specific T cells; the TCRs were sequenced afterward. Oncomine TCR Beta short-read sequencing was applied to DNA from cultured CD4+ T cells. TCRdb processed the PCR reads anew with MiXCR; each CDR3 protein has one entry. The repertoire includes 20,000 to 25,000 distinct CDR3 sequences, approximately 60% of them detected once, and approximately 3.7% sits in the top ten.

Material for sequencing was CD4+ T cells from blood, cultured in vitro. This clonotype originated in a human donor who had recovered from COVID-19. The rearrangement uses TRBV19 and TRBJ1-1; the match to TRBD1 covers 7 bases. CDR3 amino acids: CASSIRGATGTAFF. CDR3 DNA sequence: TGTGCCAGTAGTATCCGAGGGGCGACAGGGACAGCTTTCTTT.